The clone carrying this T cell receptor beta chain was recorded once. Produced via immunoSEQ multiplex PCR; TCRdb's table is partial and in-frame only. The sample has over 30,000 clones, over 80% seen once. This specimen comes from a study of T cell changes during pregnancy in multiple sclerosis. Germline values: CDR1 SGHRS, CDR2 YFSETQ. With 3 bases clipped from V and 1 base from J, the junction kept 1 base outside the gene matches. There are 14 residues in the CDR3. The V and J genes are TRBV5-1 and TRBJ1-3; TRBD1 aligns across 7 bases. This receptor was taken from a female donor in good health, enrolled as a control in a pregnancy study. Sequences were derived from CD4+ T cells from peripheral blood mononuclear cells, sampled in the third trimester of pregnancy. The CDR3 protein is CASSSQGSGNTIYF. The CDR3 bases are TGCGCCAGCAGCTCACAGGGGTCTGGAAACACCATATATTTT.